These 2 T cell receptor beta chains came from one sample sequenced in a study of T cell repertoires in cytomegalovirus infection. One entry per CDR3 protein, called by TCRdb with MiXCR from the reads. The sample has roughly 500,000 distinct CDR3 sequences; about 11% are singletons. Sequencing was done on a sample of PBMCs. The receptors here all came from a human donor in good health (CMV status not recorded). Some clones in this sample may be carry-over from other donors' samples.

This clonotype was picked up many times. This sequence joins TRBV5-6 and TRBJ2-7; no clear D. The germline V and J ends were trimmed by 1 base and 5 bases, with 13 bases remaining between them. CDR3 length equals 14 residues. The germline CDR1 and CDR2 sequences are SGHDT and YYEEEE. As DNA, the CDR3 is TGTGCCAGCAGCTTGTGGTCCACAGCACACGAGCAGTACTTC. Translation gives CASSLWSTAHEQYF.

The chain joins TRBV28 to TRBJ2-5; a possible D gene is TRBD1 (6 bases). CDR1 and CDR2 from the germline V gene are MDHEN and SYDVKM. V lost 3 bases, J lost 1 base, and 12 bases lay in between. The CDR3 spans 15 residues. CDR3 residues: CASSFAQGIQETQYF. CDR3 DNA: TGTGCCAGCAGTTTCGCGCAGGGGATCCAAGAGACCCAGTACTTC.